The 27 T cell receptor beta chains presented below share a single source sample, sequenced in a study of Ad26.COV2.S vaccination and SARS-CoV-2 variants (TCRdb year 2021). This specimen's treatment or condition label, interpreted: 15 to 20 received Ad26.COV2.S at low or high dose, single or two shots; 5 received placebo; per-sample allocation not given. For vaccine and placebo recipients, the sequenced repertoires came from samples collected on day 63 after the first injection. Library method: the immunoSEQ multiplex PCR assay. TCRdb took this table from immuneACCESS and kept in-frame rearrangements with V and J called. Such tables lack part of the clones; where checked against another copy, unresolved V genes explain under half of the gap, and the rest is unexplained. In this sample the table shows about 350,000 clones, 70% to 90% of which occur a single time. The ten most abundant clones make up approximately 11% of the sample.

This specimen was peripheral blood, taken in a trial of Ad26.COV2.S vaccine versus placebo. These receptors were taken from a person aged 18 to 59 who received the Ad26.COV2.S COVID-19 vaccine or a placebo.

CDR3 sequence reads: CASVEGGNEQFF. The CDR3, as DNA: TGTGCCAGCGTCGAAGGTGGGAATGAGCAGTTCTTC. The chain joins TRBV2 to TRBJ2-1; the D is unclear. V lost 8 bases and J 7 bases, leaving 12 bases between the germline ends. Germline loops: CDR1 SNHLY, CDR2 FYNNEI. The CDR3 spans 12 residues.

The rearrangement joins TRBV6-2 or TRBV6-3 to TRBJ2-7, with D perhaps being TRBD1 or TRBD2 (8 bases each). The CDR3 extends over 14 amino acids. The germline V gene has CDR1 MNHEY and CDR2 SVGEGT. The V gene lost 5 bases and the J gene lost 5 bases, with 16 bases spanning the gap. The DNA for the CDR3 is TGTGCCAGCAGTAGTATAGCGGGACAGGACGAGCAGTACTTC. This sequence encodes CASSSIAGQDEQYF.

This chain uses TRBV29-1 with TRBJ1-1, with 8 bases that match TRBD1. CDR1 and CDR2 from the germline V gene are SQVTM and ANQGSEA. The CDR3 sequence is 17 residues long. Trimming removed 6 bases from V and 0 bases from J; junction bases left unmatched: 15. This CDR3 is CSVAGGRDITMNTEAFF. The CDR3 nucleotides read TGCAGCGTCGCAGGGGGCCGCGACATTACCATGAACACTGAAGCTTTCTTT. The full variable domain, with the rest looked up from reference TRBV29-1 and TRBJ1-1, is SAVISQKPSRDICQRGTSLTIQCQVDSQVTMMFWYRQQPGQSLTLIATANQGSEATYESGFVIDKFPISRPNLTFSTLTVSNMSPEDSSIYLCSVAGGRDITMNTEAFFGQGTRLTVV.

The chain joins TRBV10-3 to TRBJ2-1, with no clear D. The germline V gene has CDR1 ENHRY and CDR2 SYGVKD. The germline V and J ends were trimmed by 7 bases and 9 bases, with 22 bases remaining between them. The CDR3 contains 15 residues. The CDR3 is CAIKTDSLAVLEQFF. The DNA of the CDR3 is TGTGCCATCAAAACCGACTCCCTCGCCGTTCTTGAGCAGTTCTTC.

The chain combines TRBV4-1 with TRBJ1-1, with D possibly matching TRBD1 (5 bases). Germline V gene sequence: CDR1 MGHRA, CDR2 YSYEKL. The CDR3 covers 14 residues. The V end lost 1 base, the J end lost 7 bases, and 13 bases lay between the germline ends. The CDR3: CASSQGRGGGEAFF. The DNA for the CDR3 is TGCGCCAGCAGCCAAGGAAGGGGAGGCGGTGAAGCTTTCTTT.

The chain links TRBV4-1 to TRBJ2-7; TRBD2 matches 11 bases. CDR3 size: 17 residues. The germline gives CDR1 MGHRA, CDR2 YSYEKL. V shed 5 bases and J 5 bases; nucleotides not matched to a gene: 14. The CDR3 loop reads CASSSSLGGTSGDEQYF. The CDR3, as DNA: TGCGCCAGCAGCTCTTCTTTGGGTGGGACTAGCGGTGACGAGCAGTACTTC.

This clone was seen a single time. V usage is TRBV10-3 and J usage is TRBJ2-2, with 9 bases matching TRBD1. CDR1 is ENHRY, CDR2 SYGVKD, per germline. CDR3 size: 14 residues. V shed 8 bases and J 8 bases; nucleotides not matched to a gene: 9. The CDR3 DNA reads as TGTGCCATCGGAACCACAGGGGGCTTGGGGGAGCTGTTTTTT. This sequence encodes CAIGTTGGLGELFF.

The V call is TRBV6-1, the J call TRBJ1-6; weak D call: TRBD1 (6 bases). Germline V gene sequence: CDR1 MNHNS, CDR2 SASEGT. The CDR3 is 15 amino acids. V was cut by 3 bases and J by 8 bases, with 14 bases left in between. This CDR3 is CASSDRGRGDSPLHF. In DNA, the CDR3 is TGTGCCAGCAGTGACAGGGGTCGGGGTGATTCACCCCTCCACTTT.

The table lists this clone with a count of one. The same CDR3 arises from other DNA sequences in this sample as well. The CDR3 DNA sequence: TGCGCCAGCAGCCAAGGAGGGGGGAACACTGAAGCTTTCTTT. The encoded protein is CASSQGGGNTEAFF. The rearrangement joins TRBV4-3 to TRBJ1-1; TRBD1 might be the D (6 bases). Germline-derived CDR1 and CDR2 are LGHNA and YSLEER. The CDR3 length is 14 residues. V was clipped by 1 base and J by 1 base, with 7 bases between them.

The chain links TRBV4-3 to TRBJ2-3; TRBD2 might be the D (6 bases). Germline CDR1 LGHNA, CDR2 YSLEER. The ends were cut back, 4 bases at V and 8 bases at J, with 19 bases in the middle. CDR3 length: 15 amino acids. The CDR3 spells CASSPQVVFSGTQYF. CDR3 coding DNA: TGCGCCAGCAGCCCCCAAGTGGTTTTTAGCGGTACGCAGTATTTT.

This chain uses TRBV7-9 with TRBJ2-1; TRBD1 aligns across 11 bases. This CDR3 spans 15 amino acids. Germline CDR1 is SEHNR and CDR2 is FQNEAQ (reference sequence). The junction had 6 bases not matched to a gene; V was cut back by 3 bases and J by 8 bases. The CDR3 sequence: CASSLDRGPHHEQFF. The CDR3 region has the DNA TGTGCCAGCAGCTTGGACAGGGGGCCGCACCATGAGCAGTTCTTC. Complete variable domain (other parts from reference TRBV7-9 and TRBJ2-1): DTGVSQNPRHKITKRGQNVTFRCDPISEHNRLYWYRQTLGQGPEFLTYFQNEAQLEKSRLLSDRFSAERPKGSFSTLEIQRTEQGDSAMYLCASSLDRGPHHEQFFGPGTRLTVL.

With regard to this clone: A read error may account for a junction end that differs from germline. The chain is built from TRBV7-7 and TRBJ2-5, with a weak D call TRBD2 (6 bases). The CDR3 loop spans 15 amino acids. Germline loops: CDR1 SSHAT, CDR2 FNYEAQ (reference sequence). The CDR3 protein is CASSLMEGHQETQYF. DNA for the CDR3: TGTGCTAGCAGCTTAATGGAGGGGCACCAAGAGACCCAGTACTTC.

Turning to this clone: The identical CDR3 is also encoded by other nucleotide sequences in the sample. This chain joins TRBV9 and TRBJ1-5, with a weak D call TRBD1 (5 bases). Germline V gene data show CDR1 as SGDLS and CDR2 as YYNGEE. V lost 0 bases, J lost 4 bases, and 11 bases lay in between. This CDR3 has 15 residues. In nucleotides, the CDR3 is TGTGCCAGCAGCGTAGAGGGGACGGGGAATCAGCCCCAGCATTTT. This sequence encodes CASSVEGTGNQPQHF.

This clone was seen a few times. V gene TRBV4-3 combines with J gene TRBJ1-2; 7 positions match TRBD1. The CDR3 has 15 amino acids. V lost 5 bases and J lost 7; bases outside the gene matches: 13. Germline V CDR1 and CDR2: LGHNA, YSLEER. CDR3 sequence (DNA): TGCGCCAGCAGCTTTACCCACCAGGGGGAGGGTGGCTACACCTTC. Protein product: CASSFTHQGEGGYTF.

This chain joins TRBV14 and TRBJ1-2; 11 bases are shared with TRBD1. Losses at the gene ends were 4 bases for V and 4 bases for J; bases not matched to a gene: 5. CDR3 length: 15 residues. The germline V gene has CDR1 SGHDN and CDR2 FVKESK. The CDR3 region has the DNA TGTGCCAGCAGCCCGGGGACAGGGGGACTCTATGGCTACACCTTC. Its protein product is CASSPGTGGLYGYTF.

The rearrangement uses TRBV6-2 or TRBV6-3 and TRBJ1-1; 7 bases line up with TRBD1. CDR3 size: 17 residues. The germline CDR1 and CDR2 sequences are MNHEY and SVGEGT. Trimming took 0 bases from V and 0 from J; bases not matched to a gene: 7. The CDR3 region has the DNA TGTGCCAGCAGTTACTCGTTTCGGGACAGACTGAACACTGAAGCTTTCTTT. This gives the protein CASSYSFRDRLNTEAFF.

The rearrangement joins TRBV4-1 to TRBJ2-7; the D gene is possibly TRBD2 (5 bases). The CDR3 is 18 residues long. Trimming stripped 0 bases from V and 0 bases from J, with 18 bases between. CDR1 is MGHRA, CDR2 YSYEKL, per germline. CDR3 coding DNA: TGCGCCAGCAGCCAAGACCCTAGTCGGCGGGTGAGCTCCTACGAGCAGTACTTC. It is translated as CASSQDPSRRVSSYEQYF.

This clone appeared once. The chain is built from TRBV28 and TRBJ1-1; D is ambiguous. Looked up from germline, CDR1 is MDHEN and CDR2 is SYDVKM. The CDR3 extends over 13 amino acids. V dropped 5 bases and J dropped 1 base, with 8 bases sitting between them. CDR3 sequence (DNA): TGTGCCAGCAGTCCGCCAAAGAACACTGAAGCTTTCTTT. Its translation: CASSPPKNTEAFF.

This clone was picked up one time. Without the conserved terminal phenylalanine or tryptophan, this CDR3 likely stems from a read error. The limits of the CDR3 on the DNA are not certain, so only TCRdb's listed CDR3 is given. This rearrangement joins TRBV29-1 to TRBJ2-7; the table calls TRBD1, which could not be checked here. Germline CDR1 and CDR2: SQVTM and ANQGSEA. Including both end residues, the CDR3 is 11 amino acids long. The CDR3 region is CSVVDRGLLLI.

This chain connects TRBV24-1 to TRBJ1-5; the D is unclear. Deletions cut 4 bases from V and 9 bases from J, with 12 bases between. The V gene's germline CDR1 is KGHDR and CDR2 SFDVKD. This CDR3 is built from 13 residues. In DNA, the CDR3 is TGTGCCACCAGTGAAACGTCCTCGGGGCCCCAGCATTTT. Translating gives CATSETSSGPQHF.

The CDR3 nucleotides read TGCAGCGTTGAGGCCAACACAGATACGCAGTATTTT. Its protein product is CSVEANTDTQYF. This rearrangement joins TRBV29-1 to TRBJ2-3; no firm D call. Germline CDR1 reads SQVTM; CDR2 reads ANQGSEA. The CDR3 totals 12 residues. Trimming left V 3 bases short and J 2 bases short, with 6 bases between.

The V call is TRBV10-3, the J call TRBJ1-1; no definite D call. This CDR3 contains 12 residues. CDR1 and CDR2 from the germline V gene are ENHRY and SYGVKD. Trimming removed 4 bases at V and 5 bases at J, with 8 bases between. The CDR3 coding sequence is TGTGCCATCAGTGGGCTAGGGACTGAAGCTTTCTTT. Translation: CAISGLGTEAFF.

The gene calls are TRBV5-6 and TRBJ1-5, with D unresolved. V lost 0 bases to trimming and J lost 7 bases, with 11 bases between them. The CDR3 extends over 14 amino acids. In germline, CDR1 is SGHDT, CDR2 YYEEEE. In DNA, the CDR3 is TGTGCCAGCAGCTTGGGCGCCCAACGGCAGCCCCAGCATTTT. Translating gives CASSLGAQRQPQHF.

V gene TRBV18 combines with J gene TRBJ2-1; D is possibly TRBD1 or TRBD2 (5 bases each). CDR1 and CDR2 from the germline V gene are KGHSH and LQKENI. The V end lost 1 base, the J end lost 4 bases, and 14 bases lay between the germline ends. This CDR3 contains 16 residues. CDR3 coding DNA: TGTGCCAGCTCACCACGGTCCGGGGACCCTTACAATGAGCAGTTCTTC. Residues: CASSPRSGDPYNEQFF.

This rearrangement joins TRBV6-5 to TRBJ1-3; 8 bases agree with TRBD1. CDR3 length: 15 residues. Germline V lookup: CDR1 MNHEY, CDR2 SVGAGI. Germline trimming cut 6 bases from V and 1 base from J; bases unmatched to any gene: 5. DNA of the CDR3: TGTGCCAGCAGATTACAGGGGGTATCTGGAAACACCATATATTTT. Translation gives CASRLQGVSGNTIYF.

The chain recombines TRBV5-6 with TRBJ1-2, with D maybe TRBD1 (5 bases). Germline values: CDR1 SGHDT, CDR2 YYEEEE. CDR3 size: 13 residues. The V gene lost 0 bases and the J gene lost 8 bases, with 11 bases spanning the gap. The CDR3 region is CASSLERGRGYTF. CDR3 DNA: TGTGCCAGCAGCTTGGAAAGGGGAAGGGGCTACACCTTC.

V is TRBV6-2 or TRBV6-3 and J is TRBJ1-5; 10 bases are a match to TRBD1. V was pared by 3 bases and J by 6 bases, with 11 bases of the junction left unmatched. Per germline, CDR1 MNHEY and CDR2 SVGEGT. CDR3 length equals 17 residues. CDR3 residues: CASSYGGTGVVTQPQHF. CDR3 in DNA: TGTGCCAGCAGTTATGGAGGGACAGGGGTTGTCACTCAGCCCCAGCATTTT.